This T cell receptor beta chain was obtained from a study of tumor and adjacent non-tumor tissue in lung cancer. Study-level information: Patients comprised eleven to twelve adenocarcinoma, a couple of squamous cell carcinoma and 1 small cell lung cancer. Patients were aged roughly 30 to 76, approximately 11 men and about 5 women, stage I to III. General study findings and limits: In normal lung, the top 100 clones were significantly more dominant than in tumor.

RNA was extracted from bulk tissue without any cell sorting. More than 3 cm separated this lung sample from the edge of the tumor. Donors were chemotherapy-naive, newly diagnosed lung cancer surgical patients in China, August–late 2014. Comments on this clonotype: The antigen remains undetermined. A read error may produce the germline difference seen at one junction end.

A modified ARM-PCR protocol with three rounds of nested PCR amplified TCRbeta. From the multiplex PCR reads, TCRdb called clonotypes with MiXCR, one entry per CDR3 protein. This table holds fewer than 55,000 distinct CDR3 sequences, more than 60% found once. What was sequenced was distant non-tumor lung tissue. This TCR was sampled from a woman in her forties with non-small cell lung cancer.

CDR3 DNA sequence: TGTACCAGCCCCCTGGGACAGGGGACGGATGAGCAGTTCTTC. This sequence encodes CTSPLGQGTDEQFF. The chain carries TRBV11-3 and TRBJ2-1; TRBD1 matches at 10 bases. The CDR3 extends over 14 amino acids. Germline V gene sequence: CDR1 SGHNT, CDR2 YENEEA.